The source of this T cell receptor beta chain is a study of blood T cells in healthy people across ages. Study findings and constraints: Donor CMV infection status was unknown, possibly confounding age-related changes in expanded clonotypes.

Together with a sample-barcoded 5' primer, a J-beta primer mix was included in a second PCR lasting roughly 6 to 12 cycles. TCRdb reprocessed the 5' RACE reads with MiXCR, giving one entry per CDR3 protein. The repertoire holds around 320,000 distinct CDR3 sequences, with roughly 26% as singletons. The CDR3 has 11 residues. Germline CDR1 is MDHEN and CDR2 is SYDVKM. Trimming cost V 6 bases and J 5 bases, with 7 bases left between them. In the case of this clonotype: The target antigen is unknown.

The gene calls are TRBV28 and TRBJ1-2; D gene uncertain. The TCR was taken from a woman between 70 and 85 years old in good health. Sequencing used blood. The CDR3 DNA reads TGTGCCAGCAGCCGGGCGTATGGCTACACCTTC. Encoded protein: CASSRAYGYTF.